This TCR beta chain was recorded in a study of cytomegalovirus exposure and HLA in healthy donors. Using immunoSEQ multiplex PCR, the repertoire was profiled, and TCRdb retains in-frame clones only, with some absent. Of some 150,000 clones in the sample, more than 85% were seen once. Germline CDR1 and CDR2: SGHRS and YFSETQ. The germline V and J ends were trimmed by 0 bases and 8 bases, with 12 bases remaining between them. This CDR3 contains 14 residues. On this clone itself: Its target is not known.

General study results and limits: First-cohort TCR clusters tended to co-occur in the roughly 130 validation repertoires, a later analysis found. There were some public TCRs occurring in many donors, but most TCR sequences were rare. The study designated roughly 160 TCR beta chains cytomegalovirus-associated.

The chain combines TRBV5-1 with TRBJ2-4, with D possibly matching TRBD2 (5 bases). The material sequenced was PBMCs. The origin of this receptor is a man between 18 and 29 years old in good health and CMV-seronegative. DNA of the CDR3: TGCGCCAGCAGCTTGGGACGGACTCTCGACATTCAGTACTTC. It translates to CASSLGRTLDIQYF.